This is a list of T cell receptor beta chains from one sample in a study of cytomegalovirus exposure and HLA in healthy donors. Profiling relied on immunoSEQ multiplex PCR, and the TCRdb table lists in-frame clones only, not all of them. The data contain about 83,000 clones, over 70% of them seen just once; the ten biggest clones take up around 8.4%. The sequenced sample was PBMCs. The receptors derive from a man aged 55 to 70 in good health and CMV-seronegative. The CDR3 runs from the conserved cysteine through the conserved F or W. D genes are given only for firm matches. Expanded clones are given a class, and other clones once, few, many or no size at all.

DNA,CDR3,D,size,J,V
TGTGCCAGCAGTGAACCTAGCGGGGGGGAGACCCAGTACTTC,CASSEPSGGETQYF,TRBD2,-,TRBJ2-5,TRBV25-1
TGTGCCAGCAGCTTAGTCCACAGCTACGAGCAGTACTTC,CASSLVHSYEQYF,-,-,TRBJ2-7,TRBV7-8
TGTGCCACCAGCAGAGACTCGGGGGGGCCATGGGATACGCAGTATTTT,CATSRDSGGPWDTQYF,TRBD2,once,TRBJ2-3,TRBV15
TGTGCCAGCCCCCAAGGCTCAGGTGGCCCTTATCAGCCCCAGCATTTT,CASPQGSGGPYQPQHF,-,-,TRBJ1-5,TRBV5-5
TGTGCCAGCAGTTTGCAGGGCCCCCATCAGCCCCAGCATTTT,CASSLQGPHQPQHF,-,few,TRBJ1-5,TRBV28
TGCGCCAGCAGCCGCTCCTGGGACTACGCCCGCGGCGAGCAGTACTTC,CASSRSWDYARGEQYF,TRBD2,-,TRBJ2-7,TRBV4-1
TGTGCCACCCACAGTTCCCAGTGGAATGAGCAGTTCTTC,CATHSSQWNEQFF,-,-,TRBJ2-1,TRBV6-5
TGTGCCATTGGCACCTCGGGGACAGTCCCGAGCTCCTACAATGAGCAGTTCTTC,CAIGTSGTVPSSYNEQFF,TRBD1,-,TRBJ2-1,TRBV10-3
TGTGCCGCAATACAGAGCTCCTATAATTCACCCCTCCACTTT,CAAIQSSYNSPLHF,-,-,TRBJ1-6,TRBV28
TGTGCCAGCAGCCAAGATACGAGCGGGAGTACTCGCGAGCAGTACTTC,CASSQDTSGSTREQYF,TRBD2,-,TRBJ2-7,TRBV4-2
TGCGCCAGCAGCCAAGAAAGCGGGGGGGCAAACATTCAGTACTTC,CASSQESGGANIQYF,TRBD2,-,TRBJ2-4,TRBV4-1
TGTGCCAGCAGCTTGGCCGGGACAGGGGGGTCGAATGAGCAGTTCTTC,CASSLAGTGGSNEQFF,TRBD1,-,TRBJ2-1,TRBV5-4
TGCACCAGCAGCCAAGATTTCAGACTAGCGGGAGATGGAGAGCAGTACTTC,CTSSQDFRLAGDGEQYF,-,-,TRBJ2-7,TRBV1
TGTGCCAGCAGCACATACCGTACAGGGTCCCTTGAAGCTTTCTTT,CASSTYRTGSLEAFF,-,-,TRBJ1-1,TRBV11-1
TGTGCCAGTAGTGCACAGGGAACGAGGCCCTATGGCTACACCTTC,CASSAQGTRPYGYTF,-,-,TRBJ1-2,TRBV19
TGTGCCAGCAGCCACGGCATGGAGAAATCACCCCTCCACTTT,CASSHGMEKSPLHF,-,-,TRBJ1-6,TRBV7-2
TGTGCCAGCAGCTTCACAGGCACTAGCACAGATACGCAGTATTTT,CASSFTGTSTDTQYF,-,-,TRBJ2-3,TRBV13
TGTGCCAGCAGTTACTCGGGCAGAGAAGAGACCCAGTACTTC,CASSYSGREETQYF,-,-,TRBJ2-5,TRBV6-5
TGTGCCAGCAGCTTGGGGGCGGTGGCAGGGATGGAGACCCAGTACTTC,CASSLGAVAGMETQYF,-,few,TRBJ2-5,TRBV5-6
TGTGCCAGCAGTTTTTTAAGCCGAAATCAGCCCCAGCATTTT,CASSFLSRNQPQHF,-,-,TRBJ1-5,TRBV28
TGTGCCAGCAGCTTAAATCGATTTGGGACAGGGAACAATGAGCAGTTCTTC,CASSLNRFGTGNNEQFF,TRBD1,once,TRBJ2-1,TRBV7-2
TGTGCCAGCAGTTGGGACAGACTAATGAACACCGGGGAGCTGTTTTTT,CASSWDRLMNTGELFF,TRBD1,-,TRBJ2-2,TRBV27
TGTGCCAGCTCACCACCGGGGCTAGCGGAAACCTACGAGCAGTACTTC,CASSPPGLAETYEQYF,TRBD2,-,TRBJ2-7,TRBV18
TGTGCCAGCAGCTTAGCGCGGGGTGGGACTGAAGCTTTCTTT,CASSLARGGTEAFF,-,-,TRBJ1-1,TRBV7-8
TGTGCCAGCAGCTTACAGGGCTATGGCTACACCTTC,CASSLQGYGYTF,-,-,TRBJ1-2,TRBV27
TGCAGCGTTGGCGGGGTGAGGCAGGGTATAGGCAATGAGCAGTTCTTC,CSVGGVRQGIGNEQFF,-,few,TRBJ2-1,TRBV29-1
TGTGCCACCAGCAGAGATCCCGATTCACCCCTCCACTTT,CATSRDPDSPLHF,-,-,TRBJ1-6,TRBV15